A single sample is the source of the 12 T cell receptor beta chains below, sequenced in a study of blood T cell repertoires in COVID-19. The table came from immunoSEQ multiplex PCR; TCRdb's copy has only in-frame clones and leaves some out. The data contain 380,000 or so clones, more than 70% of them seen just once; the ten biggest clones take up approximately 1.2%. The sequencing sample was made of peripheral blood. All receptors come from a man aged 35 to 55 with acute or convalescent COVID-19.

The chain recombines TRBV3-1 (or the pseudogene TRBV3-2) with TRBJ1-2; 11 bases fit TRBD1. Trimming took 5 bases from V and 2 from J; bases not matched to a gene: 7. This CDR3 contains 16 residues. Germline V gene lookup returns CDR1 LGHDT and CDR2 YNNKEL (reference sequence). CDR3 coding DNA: TGTGCCAGCAGCTCACCGGGACAGGGGGGGAACTATGGCTACACCTTC. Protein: CASSSPGQGGNYGYTF.

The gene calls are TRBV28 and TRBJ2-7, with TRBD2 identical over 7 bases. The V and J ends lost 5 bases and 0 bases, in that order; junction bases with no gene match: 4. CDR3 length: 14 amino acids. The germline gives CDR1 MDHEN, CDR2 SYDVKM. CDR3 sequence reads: CASSPGGYSYEQYF. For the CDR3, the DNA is TGTGCCAGCAGTCCGGGGGGATACTCCTACGAGCAGTACTTC. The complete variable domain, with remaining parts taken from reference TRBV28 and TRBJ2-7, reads DVKVTQSSRYLVKRTGEKVFLECVQDMDHENMFWYRQDPGLGLRLIYFSYDVKMKEKGDIPEGYSVSREKKERFSLILESASTNQTSMYLCASSPGGYSYEQYFGPGTRLTVT.

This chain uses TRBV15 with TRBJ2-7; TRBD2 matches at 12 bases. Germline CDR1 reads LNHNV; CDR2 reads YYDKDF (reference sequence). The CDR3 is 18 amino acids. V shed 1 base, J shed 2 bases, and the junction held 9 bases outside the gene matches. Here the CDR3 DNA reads TGTGCCACCAGCAGAGGCAATTCGGCTAGCGGGAGGGCCTACGAGCAGTACTTC. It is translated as CATSRGNSASGRAYEQYF. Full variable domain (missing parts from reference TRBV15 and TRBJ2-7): DAMVIQNPRYQVTQFGKPVTLSCSQTLNHNVMYWYQQKSSQAPKLLFHYYDKDFNNEADTPDNFQSRRPNTSFCFLDIRSPGLGDTAMYLCATSRGNSASGRAYEQYFGPGTRLTVT.

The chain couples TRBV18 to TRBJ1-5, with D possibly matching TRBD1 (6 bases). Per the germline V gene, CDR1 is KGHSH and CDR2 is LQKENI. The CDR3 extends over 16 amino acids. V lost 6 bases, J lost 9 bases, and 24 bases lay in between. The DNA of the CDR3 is TGTGCCAGCTCCCCCGGTGATAACGGGGGGCAGGGGCCCCAGCATTTT. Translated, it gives CASSPGDNGGQGPQHF.

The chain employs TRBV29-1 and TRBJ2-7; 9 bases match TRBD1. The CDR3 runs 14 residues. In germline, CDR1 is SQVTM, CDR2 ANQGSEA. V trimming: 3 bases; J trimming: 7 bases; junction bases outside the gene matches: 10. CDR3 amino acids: CSVDNGQGTFEQYF. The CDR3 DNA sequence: TGCAGCGTTGATAACGGACAGGGGACTTTTGAGCAGTACTTC.

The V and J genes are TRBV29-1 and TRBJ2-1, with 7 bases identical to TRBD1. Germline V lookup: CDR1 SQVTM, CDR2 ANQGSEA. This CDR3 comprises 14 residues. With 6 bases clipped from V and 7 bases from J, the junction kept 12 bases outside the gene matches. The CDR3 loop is CSVAVSGGYNEQFF. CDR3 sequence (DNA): TGCAGCGTGGCCGTTTCAGGGGGATATAATGAGCAGTTCTTC.

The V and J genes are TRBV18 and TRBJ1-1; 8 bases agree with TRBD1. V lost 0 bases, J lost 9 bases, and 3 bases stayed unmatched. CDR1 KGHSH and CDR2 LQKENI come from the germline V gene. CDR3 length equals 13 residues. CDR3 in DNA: TGTGCCAGCTCACCACCAGGACAGGGTAAAGCTTTCTTT. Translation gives CASSPPGQGKAFF.

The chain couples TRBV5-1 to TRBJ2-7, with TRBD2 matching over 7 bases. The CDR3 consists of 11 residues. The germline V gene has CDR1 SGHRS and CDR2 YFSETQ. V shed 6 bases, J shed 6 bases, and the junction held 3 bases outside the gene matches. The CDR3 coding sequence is TGCGCCAGCACGACGGGGGGCGAGCAGTACTTC. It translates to CASTTGGEQYF.

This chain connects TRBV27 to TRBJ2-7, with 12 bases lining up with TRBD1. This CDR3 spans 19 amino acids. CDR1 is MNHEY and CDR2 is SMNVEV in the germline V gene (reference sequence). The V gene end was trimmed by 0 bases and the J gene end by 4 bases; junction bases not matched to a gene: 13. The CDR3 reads CASSLSIRDRGRSLYEQYF. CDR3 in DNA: TGTGCCAGCAGTTTATCGATCCGGGACAGGGGGCGGTCTCTGTACGAGCAGTACTTC.

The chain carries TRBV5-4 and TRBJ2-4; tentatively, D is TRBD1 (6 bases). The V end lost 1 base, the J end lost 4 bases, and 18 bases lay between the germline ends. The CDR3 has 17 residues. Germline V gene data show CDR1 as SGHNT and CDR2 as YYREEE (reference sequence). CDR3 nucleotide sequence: TGTGCCAGCAGCTTGTACTACTCGACAGGTCGAAAAAACATTCAGTACTTC. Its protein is CASSLYYSTGRKNIQYF.

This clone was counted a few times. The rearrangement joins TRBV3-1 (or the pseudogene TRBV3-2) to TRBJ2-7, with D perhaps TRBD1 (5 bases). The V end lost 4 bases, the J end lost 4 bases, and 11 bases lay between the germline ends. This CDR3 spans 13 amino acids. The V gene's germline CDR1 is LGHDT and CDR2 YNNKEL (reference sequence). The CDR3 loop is CASSLTVGYEQYF. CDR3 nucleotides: TGTGCCAGCAGCCTGACAGTGGGGTACGAGCAGTACTTC.

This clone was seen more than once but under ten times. The CDR3 sequence: CASSVTEEGPQHF. The CDR3 DNA reads as TGTGCCAGCAGTGTGACGGAGGAAGGGCCCCAGCATTTT. The rearrangement uses TRBV25-1 and TRBJ1-5; D gene uncertain. The V end was cut by 4 bases, the J end by 9 bases, with 13 bases between. The CDR3 length is 13 residues. Germline loops: CDR1 MGHDK, CDR2 SYGVNS.